This T cell receptor beta chain was retrieved from a study of cytomegalovirus exposure and HLA in healthy donors. Study in general: The roughly 120 validation repertoires, a later analysis reported, used the same platform as the approximately 700 first-cohort repertoires. Study-level findings and limits: A few chains linked to CMV were shown in vitro to be specific for CMV antigens. Reports showed the classifier diagnosing cytomegalovirus status with high specificity and sensitivity.

About this clone itself: What it binds is unknown.

Only in-frame clones appear in the TCRdb table, and some are missing; sequencing was by immunoSEQ multiplex PCR. This table holds 200,000 to 300,000 clones, approximately 86% found once. The germline V gene encodes CDR1 GTSNPN and CDR2 SVGIG (reference sequence). The CDR3 covers 17 residues. J was trimmed by 7 bases and V by 1 base; bases with no gene match: 13. The origin of this receptor is a woman in her twenties or thirties in good health and CMV-seropositive. Specimen: PBMCs. This chain connects TRBV30 to TRBJ2-4; 10 bases are a match to TRBD2. CDR3 in amino acids: CAWSALGSGRARNIQYF. CDR3 nucleotide sequence: TGTGCCTGGAGTGCCCTCGGGAGCGGGAGGGCCAGGAACATTCAGTACTTC.